One sample yielded the 24 T cell receptor beta chains listed below, sequenced in a study of human T cells and chemical hapten exposure. MiXCR was run by TCRdb on the RACE reads, yielding one entry per CDR3 protein. The table has about 160,000 distinct CDR3 sequences, 28% seen once. Time point here: patch test 3, about 24 weeks after DPC sensitization. Treatment described: therapeutic diphenylcyclopropenone sensitization with weekly scalp DPC. This specimen consisted of whole blood, obtained in connection with sensitization to the hapten diphenylcyclopropenone (DPC). Receptors were obtained from a woman aged 18-35 years with alopecia areata. Some clones in this sample may be carry-over from other donors' samples.

The chain employs TRBV6-6 and TRBJ1-2; no definite D call. This CDR3 has 11 residues. From germline, CDR1 is MNHNY and CDR2 SVGAGI (reference sequence). V was trimmed by 7 bases and J by 3 bases, leaving 6 bases between them. The CDR3 coding sequence is TGTGCCAGCACCGGGGACTATGGCTACACCTTC. Translating gives CASTGDYGYTF.

A word on this clonotype: The junction does not match germline at one end; this may be a read error. J is TRBJ1-2 and V is TRBV27; 7 bases are a match to TRBD1. This CDR3 comprises 20 residues. Germline V gene sequence: CDR1 MNHEY, CDR2 SMNVEV (reference sequence). CDR3: CASSLEPPGAGGSSPYSYTF. The CDR3 DNA sequence: TGTGCCAGCAGTTTGGAACCCCCTGGGGCAGGGGGGTCAAGTCCCTATAGCTACACCTTC.

This clonotype was seen a few times. J is TRBJ2-3 and V is TRBV29-1, with 8 bases aligning to TRBD1. This CDR3 region has 15 residues. CDR1 and CDR2 from the germline V gene are SQVTM and ANQGSEA. Trimming cost V 3 bases and J 1 base; bases outside gene matches: 6. For the CDR3, the DNA is TGCAGCGTTGAGCAGGGGGCCATACGCACAGATACGCAGTATTTT. This encodes CSVEQGAIRTDTQYF.

The chain has TRBV7-8 and TRBJ1-4, with D possibly TRBD1 on 5 matching bases. Germline values: CDR1 SGHVS, CDR2 FQNEAQ. The CDR3 runs to 13 residues. Trimming stripped 5 bases from V and 8 bases from J, with 12 bases between. CDR3 coding DNA: TGTGCCAGCAGCACCAGGGTGCGGGAAAAACTGTTTTTT. Its protein product is CASSTRVREKLFF.

The rearrangement joins TRBV5-1 to TRBJ2-3; D assignment may be TRBD1 or TRBD2 (5 bases each). The CDR3 consists of 18 residues. V gave up 1 base and J gave up 5 bases, with 23 bases separating them. Germline V gene sequence: CDR1 SGHRS, CDR2 YFSETQ. CDR3 in DNA: TGCGCCAGCAGCTTGCGGGGAACGGGACCTGCCTACAGAGATACGCAGTATTTT. As protein: CASSLRGTGPAYRDTQYF.

This clonotype turned up a few times. V and J are TRBV7-6 and TRBJ2-7; D is possibly TRBD2 (6 bases). CDR3 length: 13 amino acids. Germline CDR1 SGHVS, CDR2 FNYEAQ. The V end lost 8 bases, the J end lost 5 bases, and 16 bases lay between the germline ends. The CDR3 here is CASSRAGTDEQYF. The CDR3 region has the DNA TGTGCCAGCTCCAGGGCGGGAACTGACGAGCAGTACTTC.

J is TRBJ1-4 and V is TRBV4-1; D gene unclear. The CDR3 is 15 amino acids. V was cut by 0 bases and J by 6 bases, with 11 bases left in between. CDR1 MGHRA and CDR2 YSYEKL come from the germline V gene. The CDR3 nucleotides read TGCGCCAGCAGCCAAGATCTGGGTGGTGATGAAAAACTGTTTTTT. This translates into CASSQDLGGDEKLFF.

This clonotype was seen a handful of times. The CDR3 DNA is TGTGCCAGCAGCTCCGAGACATGGTCTGGAAACACCATATATTTT. This sequence encodes CASSSETWSGNTIYF. The V call is TRBV7-2, the J call TRBJ1-3; no clear D gene. In germline, CDR1 is SGHTA, CDR2 FQGNSA. The CDR3 sequence is 15 residues long. The V end lost 4 bases, the J end lost 1 base, and 11 bases lay between the germline ends.

This clonotype turned up a few times. The chain has TRBV11-2 and TRBJ2-2; no reliable D call. The CDR3 contains 14 residues. Germline V gives CDR1 SGHAT, CDR2 FQNNGV. V was cut by 3 bases and J by 0 bases, with 5 bases left in between. CDR3: CASSFRPNTGELFF. The DNA for the CDR3 is TGTGCCAGCAGCTTTCGTCCGAACACCGGGGAGCTGTTTTTT.

The chain uses TRBV20-1 and TRBJ1-3; unclear D gene. Per the germline V gene, CDR1 is DFQATT and CDR2 is SNEGSKA (reference sequence). V lost 1 base and J 0 bases, leaving 4 bases between the germline ends. This CDR3 comprises 13 residues. The DNA for the CDR3 is TGCAGTGCTAGAGGCCCCTCTGGAAACACCATATATTTT. This codes for CSARGPSGNTIYF.

In its sample, this clonotype was seen a few times. The chain has TRBV27 and TRBJ2-3; either TRBD1 or TRBD2 may supply D (6 bases each). Trimming pared 5 bases from V and 4 bases from J, leaving 22 bases between. This CDR3 has 17 amino acids. Germline V gene data show CDR1 as MNHEY and CDR2 as SMNVEV (reference sequence). In DNA form, the CDR3 reads TGTGCCAGCAGTCCGATCGGGACTGGGGGCCGGGCAGATACGCAGTATTTT. Translation gives CASSPIGTGGRADTQYF.

The sample holds a few counts of this clonotype. The V and J genes are TRBV29-1 and TRBJ2-2; TRBD1 aligns across 12 bases. The CDR3 is 14 residues long. The V and J ends lost 6 bases and 6 bases, in that order; junction bases with no gene match: 5. Per germline, CDR1 SQVTM and CDR2 ANQGSEA. CDR3: CSVRGTGGPGELFF. Written as DNA, the CDR3 is TGCAGCGTCCGGGGGACAGGGGGCCCCGGGGAGCTGTTTTTT.

This clonotype occurred a few times. The chain couples TRBV27 to TRBJ2-3; possibly TRBD2 for D (7 bases). V shed 7 bases and J shed 5 bases, with 13 bases lying between them. This CDR3 has 13 amino acids. Germline loops: CDR1 MNHEY, CDR2 SMNVEV (reference sequence). DNA of the CDR3: TGTGCCAGCAATGGGGGGGCCGTAGATACGCAGTATTTT. This encodes CASNGGAVDTQYF.

In DNA form, the CDR3 reads TGCGCCAGCAGCCGCTATAAAGGGGCAGATACGCAGTATTTT. Its translation is CASSRYKGADTQYF. The rearrangement joins TRBV4-1 to TRBJ2-3, with a possible D match to TRBD1 (5 bases). The CDR3 consists of 14 residues. CDR1 and CDR2 from the germline V gene are MGHRA and YSYEKL. With 4 bases removed from V and 4 bases from J, the gap between germline ends came to 12 bases.

In its sample, this clonotype was seen many times. The V gene is TRBV20-1, the J gene TRBJ1-1; D unclear. V was trimmed by 6 bases and J by 2 bases, leaving 16 bases between them. CDR1 is DFQATT and CDR2 is SNEGSKA in the germline V gene (reference sequence). The CDR3 runs to 14 residues. In DNA, the CDR3 is TGCAGTGCCCCCTGGCGCAGCCCTAACACTGAAGCTTTCTTT. Its translation is CSAPWRSPNTEAFF.

V and J are TRBV7-3 and TRBJ2-7, with 9 bases fitting TRBD2. CDR1 is SGHTA, CDR2 FQGTGA, per germline. V gave up 6 bases and J gave up 2 bases; unmatched junction bases: 11. CDR3 length: 16 residues. In nucleotides, the CDR3 is TGTGCCAGCAGTCCTCGTCCTAGCGGGGCTACCTACGAGCAGTACTTC. Translating gives CASSPRPSGATYEQYF.

This clonotype has a handful of counts. This chain joins TRBV18 and TRBJ1-1, with TRBD1 matching 9 bases. The germline V gene has CDR1 KGHSH and CDR2 LQKENI. This CDR3 comprises 16 residues. V lost 3 bases and J lost 1; bases outside the gene matches: 6. This CDR3 is CASSPKTGGSNTEAFF. CDR3 coding DNA: TGTGCCAGCTCACCGAAGACAGGGGGATCGAACACTGAAGCTTTCTTT.

The chain combines TRBV29-1 with TRBJ2-5; D unclear. CDR3 size: 12 residues. V shed 4 bases and J shed 2 bases, with 8 bases lying between them. Germline V CDR1 and CDR2: SQVTM, ANQGSEA. CDR3 sequence (DNA): TGCAGCGTTGGGCTGACGCAAGAGACCCAGTACTTC. This encodes CSVGLTQETQYF.

This clonotype has more than one count but fewer than ten. V gene TRBV2 combines with J gene TRBJ2-1, with D maybe TRBD1 (5 bases). The germline CDR1 and CDR2 sequences are SNHLY and FYNNEI. V was clipped by 6 bases and J by 5 bases, with 11 bases between them. The length of the CDR3 is 13 residues. The DNA of the CDR3 is TGTGCCAGCAGGACAGATAAAAACAATGAGCAGTTCTTC. Protein sequence: CASRTDKNNEQFF.

This clonotype was seen many times. J is TRBJ1-4 and V is TRBV5-1; a weak D match, TRBD1 (5 bases). Deletions cut 5 bases from V and 5 bases from J, with 13 bases between. Germline loops: CDR1 SGHRS, CDR2 YFSETQ. CDR3 length equals 14 residues. CDR3 loop: CASSRSGGNEKLFF. Here the CDR3 DNA reads TGCGCCAGCAGTCGTTCGGGGGGAAATGAAAAACTGTTTTTT. Complete variable domain (other parts from reference TRBV5-1 and TRBJ1-4): KAGVTQTPRYLIKTRGQQVTLSCSPISGHRSVSWYQQTPGQGLQFLFEYFSETQRNKGNFPGRFSGRQFSNSRSEMNVSTLELGDSALYLCASSRSGGNEKLFFGSGTQLSVL.

This chain links TRBV15 with TRBJ2-5; D not resolved. Per germline, CDR1 LNHNV and CDR2 YYDKDF (reference sequence). This CDR3 spans 12 amino acids. V dropped 1 base and J dropped 5 bases, with 5 bases sitting between them. CDR3 in DNA: TGTGCCACCAGCAGAGTGGGGGAGACCCAGTACTTC. Translated: CATSRVGETQYF.

This rearrangement joins TRBV27 to TRBJ1-4; 9 bases fit TRBD1. Per the germline V gene, CDR1 is MNHEY and CDR2 is SMNVEV (reference sequence). This CDR3 is built from 15 residues. V gave up 4 bases and J gave up 5 bases; unmatched junction bases: 5. The CDR3 protein is CASSSPGQGNEKLFF. CDR3 in DNA: TGTGCCAGCAGTTCGCCGGGACAGGGAAATGAAAAACTGTTTTTT.

V and J are TRBV18 and TRBJ1-1, with D possibly being TRBD1 (5 bases). The ends were cut back, 2 bases at V and 4 bases at J, with 11 bases in the middle. CDR1 is KGHSH and CDR2 is LQKENI in the germline V gene. This CDR3 contains 14 residues. The CDR3, as DNA: TGTGCCAGCTCACCAACCCCAGGGCCCACTGAAGCTTTCTTT. Translation: CASSPTPGPTEAFF.

A few counts support this clonotype. This sequence joins TRBV20-1 and TRBJ1-5; possible D gene TRBD1, 6 bases. The CDR3 extends over 14 amino acids. The V and J ends lost 5 bases and 7 bases respectively, with 18 bases between them. Per germline, CDR1 DFQATT and CDR2 SNEGSKA (reference sequence). CDR3 coding DNA: TGCAGTGCTGCCAGGGGAGGGGGGGAACAGCCCCAGCATTTT. Translating it yields CSAARGGGEQPQHF.